Shown below are 23 T cell receptor beta chains from a single sample sequenced in a study of early T cells in non-severe SARS-CoV-2 infection. MiXCR, applied by TCRdb to the 5' RACE reads, yields one record per CDR3 protein. The sample includes about 49,000 distinct CDR3 sequences, about 4.6% of them seen just once. The sequenced sample consisted of whole blood. Receptors were obtained from an adult who was a healthcare worker with PCR-confirmed SARS-CoV-2 infection or an uninfected control (not recorded which).

This clonotype was counted between two and nine times. The rearrangement uses TRBV7-3 and TRBJ2-3, with TRBD1 identical over 12 bases. CDR3 size: 21 residues. Unmatched junction bases numbered 18, after V lost 5 bases and J lost 0 bases. Germline CDR1 and CDR2: SGHTA and FQGTGA. The CDR3 is CASSPPLGTGGFFTSTDTQYF. Written as DNA, the CDR3 is TGTGCCAGCAGCCCTCCGCTTGGGACAGGGGGCTTTTTTACTAGCACAGATACGCAGTATTTT.

This clonotype was observed a handful of times. The J gene is TRBJ2-1, the V gene TRBV7-9, with 8 bases that match TRBD1. The CDR3 runs 15 residues. CDR1 and CDR2 (germline): SEHNR, FQNEAQ (reference sequence). V was pared by 3 bases and J by 8 bases, with 9 bases of the junction left unmatched. CDR3 loop: CASSFSRGRSYEQFF. DNA for the CDR3: TGTGCCAGCAGCTTTTCCAGGGGGCGATCATATGAGCAGTTCTTC. The entire variable domain, with the rest obtained from reference TRBV7-9 and TRBJ2-1, is as follows: DTGVSQNPRHKITKRGQNVTFRCDPISEHNRLYWYRQTLGQGPEFLTYFQNEAQLEKSRLLSDRFSAERPKGSFSTLEIQRTEQGDSAMYLCASSFSRGRSYEQFFGPGTRLTVL.

The sample holds many counts of this clonotype. The chain is built from TRBV27 and TRBJ2-3, with 9 bases matching TRBD2. Looked up from germline, CDR1 is MNHEY and CDR2 is SMNVEV (reference sequence). V shed 7 bases and J 3 bases; nucleotides not matched to a gene: 5. The CDR3 runs to 14 residues. This CDR3 reads CASKPSGITDTQYF. As DNA, the CDR3 is TGTGCCAGCAAACCTAGCGGGATAACAGATACGCAGTATTTT.

In this sample, this clonotype turned up many times. The genes are TRBV20-1 and TRBJ1-2; D gene uncertain. The V gene lost 3 bases and the J gene lost 4 bases, with 12 bases spanning the gap. The CDR3 has 13 residues. CDR1 is DFQATT and CDR2 is SNEGSKA in the germline V gene (reference sequence). CDR3: CSASSAGAYGYTF. CDR3 bases: TGCAGTGCTAGTTCAGCAGGCGCCTATGGCTACACCTTC.

This clonotype was found many times. The V gene is TRBV13, the J gene TRBJ1-1; D is uncertain. The CDR3 totals 13 residues. V lost 2 bases and J 8 bases, leaving 12 bases between the germline ends. Germline CDR1 reads PRHDT; CDR2 reads FYEKMQ (reference sequence). The CDR3 protein is CASSLMRLGEAFF. The CDR3 coding sequence is TGTGCCAGCAGCTTAATGCGGCTTGGGGAAGCTTTCTTT.

This clonotype was recorded at least ten times. This sequence joins TRBV2 and TRBJ2-1; 12 bases are shared with TRBD2. The CDR3 extends over 15 amino acids. CDR1 is SNHLY, CDR2 FYNNEI, per germline. V trimming: 4 bases; J trimming: 7 bases; junction bases outside the gene matches: 5. The CDR3 is CASSATSGGKNEQFF. DNA of the CDR3: TGTGCCAGCAGTGCTACTAGCGGGGGGAAGAATGAGCAGTTCTTC.

Many counts were recorded for this clonotype. CDR3 in amino acids: CASSAAGELFF. The CDR3 DNA follows: TGTGCCAGCAGTGCGGCAGGGGAGCTGTTTTTT. The V gene is TRBV6-1, the J gene TRBJ2-2; D is undetermined. The length of the CDR3 is 11 residues. Germline V gene data show CDR1 as MNHNS and CDR2 as SASEGT. Between the trimmed V and J ends, which lost 4 bases and 8 bases, there was a span of 5 bases.

This clonotype was counted at least ten times. This CDR3 is CAWIDYGLPWNEQFF. CDR3 bases: TGTGCCTGGATTGACTACGGCCTCCCGTGGAATGAGCAGTTCTTC. V gene TRBV30 combines with J gene TRBJ2-1, with a tentative D call TRBD2 (5 bases). This CDR3 is 15 amino acids long. In germline, CDR1 is GTSNPN, CDR2 SVGIG (reference sequence). V lost 4 bases, J lost 7 bases, and 20 bases lay in between. Full variable domain (remainder filled in from reference TRBV30 and TRBJ2-1): SQTIHQWPATLVQPVGSPLSLECTVEGTSNPNLYWYRQAAGRGLQLLFYSVGIGQISSEVPQNLSASRPQDRQFILSSKKLLLSDSGFYLCAWIDYGLPWNEQFFGPGTRLTVL.

This clonotype was detected ten times or more. V is TRBV6-6 and J is TRBJ2-1; a weak D match, TRBD1 (6 bases). The CDR3 has 15 residues. Between the trimmed V and J ends, which lost 4 bases and 4 bases, there was a span of 14 bases. The V gene's germline CDR1 is MNHNY and CDR2 SVGAGI (reference sequence). The CDR3 region is CASSSTWTVYNEQFF. In DNA form, the CDR3 reads TGTGCCAGCAGTTCAACCTGGACAGTTTACAATGAGCAGTTCTTC.

The chain has TRBV5-1 and TRBJ2-7; D might be TRBD1 (6 bases). Germline CDR1 and CDR2: SGHRS and YFSETQ. Trimming removed 4 bases at V and 5 bases at J, with 16 bases between. The CDR3 covers 14 residues. The CDR3 DNA follows: TGCGCCAGCAGCCAAAGCAGGGGTATGGACGAGCAGTACTTC. This gives the protein CASSQSRGMDEQYF.

This clonotype came up many times. The V gene is TRBV2, the J gene TRBJ2-1; no firm D call. Germline values: CDR1 SNHLY, CDR2 FYNNEI. This CDR3 has 12 residues. V was cut by 6 bases and J by 7 bases, with 10 bases left in between. CDR3 nucleotide sequence: TGTGCCAGCAGCCTTATAGGGAATGAGCAGTTCTTC. This codes for CASSLIGNEQFF.

The CDR3 sequence is CASSLEGNAGPQYF. CDR3 coding DNA: TGTGCCAGCAGTTTGGAGGGAAACGCAGGTCCGCAGTATTTT. The chain couples TRBV12-3 or TRBV12-4 to TRBJ2-3; D possibly corresponds to TRBD2 (6 bases). Trimming shortened V by 3 bases and J by 10 bases, and 17 bases separated the two germline ends. This CDR3 is 14 amino acids long.

This clonotype was detected many times. The rearrangement joins TRBV25-1 to TRBJ2-1; 9 nucleotides match TRBD2. This CDR3 is built from 15 residues. Unmatched junction bases numbered 2, after V lost 5 bases and J lost 0 bases. From germline, CDR1 is MGHDK and CDR2 SYGVNS. The CDR3 reads CASSPSGNSYNEQFF. As DNA, the CDR3 is TGTGCCAGCAGTCCTAGCGGGAACTCCTACAATGAGCAGTTCTTC.

In this sample, this clonotype turned up many times. The chain recombines TRBV29-1 with TRBJ1-2; a possible D gene is TRBD1 (6 bases). The CDR3 is 13 amino acids. Germline CDR1 and CDR2: SQVTM and ANQGSEA. The ends were cut back, 7 bases at V and 2 bases at J, with 14 bases in the middle. The DNA of the CDR3 is TGCAGCGCACGGGACATTTTCAACTATGGCTACACCTTC. Residues: CSARDIFNYGYTF.

This clonotype was detected ten times or more. J is TRBJ2-1 and V is TRBV29-1; D unresolved. The CDR3 runs to 13 residues. The V and J ends lost 7 bases and 8 bases respectively, with 18 bases between them. Per germline, CDR1 SQVTM and CDR2 ANQGSEA. CDR3 DNA: TGCAGCGCCGCCTTAGGAGTTACGGATGAGCAGTTCTTC. Translating it yields CSAALGVTDEQFF.

This clonotype was counted ten times or more. The rearrangement joins TRBV9 to TRBJ2-7; possibly TRBD2 for D (6 bases). V shed 4 bases and J shed 4 bases, with 12 bases lying between them. Per germline, CDR1 SGDLS and CDR2 YYNGEE. CDR3 size: 13 residues. The CDR3 coding sequence is TGTGCCAGCAGCCTACTCGGGGGATACGAGCAGTACTTC. Translation: CASSLLGGYEQYF. The full variable domain, in which reference TRBV9 and TRBJ2-7 provide the parts outside the CDR3, is DSGVTQTPKHLITATGQRVTLRCSPRSGDLSVYWYQQSLDQGLQFLIQYYNGEERAKGNILERFSAQQFPDLHSELNLSSLELGDSALYFCASSLLGGYEQYFGPGTRLTVT.

This clonotype was detected ten times or more. The V and J genes are TRBV20-1 and TRBJ1-5, with D perhaps TRBD1 (5 bases). Germline CDR1 DFQATT, CDR2 SNEGSKA (reference sequence). Trimming stripped 5 bases from V and 3 bases from J, with 14 bases between. The CDR3 spans 14 residues. The CDR3 DNA reads TGCAGTGCTGAGGAGGGACGGATCAATCAGCCCCAGCATTTT. It is translated as CSAEEGRINQPQHF.

There are many counts of this clonotype. The chain combines TRBV7-3 with TRBJ2-2; TRBD2 aligns across 14 bases. The CDR3 covers 17 residues. CDR1 is SGHTA, CDR2 FQGTGA, per germline. V gave up 3 bases and J gave up 7 bases; unmatched junction bases: 7. In DNA, the CDR3 is TGTGCCAGCAGCTTGCACGGGACTAGCGGGAGAGGCGGGGAGCTGTTTTTT. As protein: CASSLHGTSGRGGELFF.

The chain combines TRBV7-9 with TRBJ2-3; perhaps TRBD2 as D (6 bases). This CDR3 region has 14 residues. Germline CDR1 reads SEHNR; CDR2 reads FQNEAQ (reference sequence). Trimming took 0 bases from V and 4 from J, leaving 8 bases between them. The DNA of the CDR3 is TGTGCCAGCAGCTTAGCGTGGGAGGCAGATACGCAGTATTTT. This codes for CASSLAWEADTQYF.

This clonotype was recorded many times. This chain connects TRBV12-3 or TRBV12-4 to TRBJ2-7; no clear D gene. The CDR3 totals 12 residues. The V end lost 1 base, the J end lost 6 bases, and 7 bases lay between the germline ends. The CDR3 here is CASSLVDGEQYF. The CDR3 DNA is TGTGCCAGCAGTTTAGTGGACGGCGAGCAGTACTTC.

This clonotype was seen repeatedly, ten times or more. The chain uses TRBV13 and TRBJ2-1; D not resolved. Germline CDR1 is PRHDT and CDR2 is FYEKMQ (reference sequence). This CDR3 region has 16 residues. Trimming stripped 3 bases from V and 2 bases from J, with 14 bases between. CDR3 nucleotide sequence: TGTGCCAGCAGCTTGACTGAGGACCGCCCCTACAATGAGCAGTTCTTC. Protein product: CASSLTEDRPYNEQFF.

This clonotype was observed a handful of times. J is TRBJ1-5 and V is TRBV9, with a tentative D call TRBD1 (6 bases). Trimming removed 4 bases from V and 3 bases from J, with 14 bases in between. This CDR3 is 15 amino acids long. CDR1 is SGDLS and CDR2 is YYNGEE in the germline V gene. CDR3 amino acids: CASSLTGTLNQPQHF. The CDR3 bases are TGTGCCAGCAGCCTCACCGGGACACTCAATCAGCCCCAGCATTTT.

A word on this clonotype: The missing conserved phenylalanine or tryptophan at the end of this CDR3 makes a read error likely. The chain links TRBV6-6 to TRBJ1-1; D is ambiguous. Trimming shortened V by 0 bases and J by 0 bases, and 2 bases separated the two germline ends. The CDR3 length is 13 residues. CDR1 is MNHNY and CDR2 is SVGAGI in the germline V gene (reference sequence). CDR3 sequence: CASSYSLNTEAFY. In DNA form, the CDR3 reads TGTGCCAGCAGTTACTCATTGAACACTGAAGCTTTCTAT.